The T cell receptor beta chain under discussion was sequenced for a study of T cell repertoires in cytomegalovirus infection. TCRdb independently ran MiXCR on the reads; one entry per CDR3 protein. The sample lists around 300,000 distinct CDR3 sequences, 9.5% occurring once. J gave up 7 bases and V 4 bases, and 11 bases lay outside the gene matches. The CDR3 sequence is 15 residues long. Germline CDR1 and CDR2: MNHEY and SVGAGI. This receptor was obtained from a human donor in good health (CMV status not recorded). Some clones in this sample may be carry-over from other donors' samples. The chain joins TRBV6-5 to TRBJ2-3, with 7 nucleotides matching TRBD2. Sequencing was done on a sample of PBMCs. DNA of the CDR3: TGTGCCAGCAGTTTTGCTCCTAGGGAGGGGTATACGCAGTATTTT. Protein: CASSFAPREGYTQYF.